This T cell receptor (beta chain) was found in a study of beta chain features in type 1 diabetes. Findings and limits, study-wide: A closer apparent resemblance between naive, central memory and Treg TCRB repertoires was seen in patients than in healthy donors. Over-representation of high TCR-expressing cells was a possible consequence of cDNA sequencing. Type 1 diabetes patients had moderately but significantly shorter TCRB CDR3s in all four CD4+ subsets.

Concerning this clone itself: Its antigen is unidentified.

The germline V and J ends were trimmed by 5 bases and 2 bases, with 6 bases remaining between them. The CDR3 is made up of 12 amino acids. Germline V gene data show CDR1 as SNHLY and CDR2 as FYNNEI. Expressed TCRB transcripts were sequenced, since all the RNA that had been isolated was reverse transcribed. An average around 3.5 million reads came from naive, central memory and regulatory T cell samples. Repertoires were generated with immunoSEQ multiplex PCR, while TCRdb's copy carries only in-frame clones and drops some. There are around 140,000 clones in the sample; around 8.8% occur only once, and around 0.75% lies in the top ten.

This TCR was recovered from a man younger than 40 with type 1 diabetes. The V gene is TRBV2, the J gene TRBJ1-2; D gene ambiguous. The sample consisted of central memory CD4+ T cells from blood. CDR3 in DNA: TGTGCCAGCAGTTTCAGAAACTATGGCTACACCTTC. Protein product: CASSFRNYGYTF. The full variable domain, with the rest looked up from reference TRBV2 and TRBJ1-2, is EPEVTQTPSHQVTQMGQEVILRCVPISNHLYFYWYRQILGQKVEFLVSFYNNEISEKSEIFDDQFSVERPDGSNFTLKIRSTKLEDSAMYFCASSFRNYGYTFGSGTRLTVV.